The subject of this entry is one TCR beta chain. Its matching antigen is unknown. This entry comes from a study of T cell responses to AZD1222 COVID-19 vaccine. Points from the study as a whole: All repertoire sampling was performed exclusively after the peak T cell response. Baseline testing showed seropositivity in only six or seven AZD1222 recipients.

The germline V and J ends were trimmed by 4 bases and 4 bases, with 17 bases remaining between them. CDR3 length: 15 residues. Germline V gives CDR1 ENHRY, CDR2 SYGVKD. Assay: immunoSEQ multiplex PCR; the TCRdb copy retains only in-frame clones and omits some. The sample holds approximately 150,000 clones, 85% to 90% seen once. The receptor was derived from an adult who received the MenACWY meningococcal vaccine as a control. The V gene is TRBV10-3, the J gene TRBJ2-7, with a weak D call TRBD1 (5 bases). Sequencing used peripheral blood, obtained 28 days after the second dose of the MenACWY control vaccine. The CDR3 loop is CAISAPTEYSYEQYF. The CDR3 coding sequence is TGTGCCATCAGTGCGCCGACAGAGTACTCTTACGAGCAGTACTTC.